These 26 T cell receptor beta chains share one sample of origin, sequenced in a study of shared clonotypes between healthy human individuals (dated by TCRdb to 2018 to 2021). The library was obtained by the immunoSEQ multiplex PCR assay. Sourced from immuneACCESS, this table was stored by TCRdb with only in-frame sequences that have V and J called. A share of the clones is absent; for the studies checked, an unresolved V gene accounts for under half, and the remainder has no known explanation. This sample is represented by around 2.5 million clones; more than 85% of them were singletons. The ten largest account for more than 0.35% of the sample. The specimen sequenced was naive CD4+ T cells from PBMCs. Interpreted using the paper, the cell subset or site label stands for: CD45RA+ positively selected. These TCRs come from a young man in good health. Some clones in this sample may be carry-over from other donors' samples.

The chain employs TRBV5-5 and TRBJ1-5, with 7 nucleotides matching TRBD1. Germline trimming cut 0 bases from V and 5 bases from J; bases unmatched to any gene: 2. Germline V lookup: CDR1 SGHKS, CDR2 YYEKEE (reference sequence). This CDR3 has 14 amino acids. CDR3 in DNA: TGTGCCAGCAGCTTGGGGACAGGATATCAGCCCCAGCATTTT. Residues: CASSLGTGYQPQHF.

This chain joins TRBV2 and TRBJ2-1; D might be TRBD2 (6 bases). Looked up from germline, CDR1 is SNHLY and CDR2 is FYNNEI. The V end was cut by 5 bases, the J end by 7 bases, with 15 bases between. This CDR3 is built from 14 residues. The CDR3 loop is CASSLTQAGNEQFF. CDR3 nucleotide sequence: TGTGCCAGCAGTTTAACCCAAGCGGGTAATGAGCAGTTCTTC.

The chain has TRBV30 and TRBJ2-7, with 13 bases lining up with TRBD2. Per the germline V gene, CDR1 is GTSNPN and CDR2 is SVGIG (reference sequence). V shed 5 bases, J shed 6 bases, and the junction held 7 bases outside the gene matches. The CDR3 sequence is 14 residues long. This CDR3 is CAWSGLAGIGEQYF. The CDR3 DNA is TGTGCCTGGTCGGGACTAGCGGGAATTGGCGAGCAGTACTTC.

To note about this clone: This sample includes further DNA sequences coding for the same CDR3. The chain combines TRBV5-1 with TRBJ2-3; D perhaps matches TRBD2 (6 bases). This CDR3 is 14 amino acids long. V was trimmed by 0 bases and J by 5 bases, leaving 10 bases between them. Germline CDR1 and CDR2: SGHRS and YFSETQ. CDR3 region: CASSLGLVEDTQYF. CDR3 nucleotide sequence: TGCGCCAGCAGCTTGGGACTAGTGGAAGATACGCAGTATTTT.

The sample holds one count of this clone. The V gene is TRBV2, the J gene TRBJ2-3; a possible D gene is TRBD2 (5 bases). CDR1 and CDR2 (germline): SNHLY, FYNNEI. The CDR3 totals 13 residues. V lost 6 bases to trimming and J lost 4 bases, with 11 bases between them. CDR3 in DNA: TGTGCCAGCAGGAGGGAAAGCGCAGATACGCAGTATTTT. Its protein is CASRRESADTQYF.

V gene TRBV28 combines with J gene TRBJ2-3; no firm D call. The CDR3 totals 15 residues. The germline V gene encodes CDR1 MDHEN and CDR2 SYDVKM. V lost 6 bases to trimming and J lost 1 base, with 14 bases between them. CDR3 loop: CASRDRPPGTDTQYF. DNA for the CDR3: TGTGCCAGCAGAGACCGGCCTCCAGGCACAGATACGCAGTATTTT.

This clone was seen a handful of times. This chain connects TRBV7-2 to TRBJ2-7; D might be TRBD1 or TRBD2, each matching 7 bases. CDR1 and CDR2 from the germline V gene are SGHTA and FQGNSA. This CDR3 contains 14 residues. Trimming stripped 7 bases from V and 4 bases from J, with 17 bases between. The CDR3 nucleotides read TGTGCCAGCACCCCGGGCAGGGGGGGATACGAGCAGTACTTC. Translating it yields CASTPGRGGYEQYF.

J is TRBJ1-1 and V is TRBV28; 7 nucleotides align to TRBD1. This CDR3 spans 13 amino acids. CDR1 is MDHEN and CDR2 is SYDVKM in the germline V gene. J lost 11 bases, V lost 7 bases, and 13 bases had no gene match. The CDR3 protein is CASTPRVGRGAFF. CDR3 in DNA: TGTGCCAGCACCCCTCGGGTCGGCAGGGGGGCTTTCTTT.

The chain recombines TRBV6-1 with TRBJ1-1, with D perhaps TRBD1 (6 bases). The CDR3 has 14 residues. The V gene lost 1 base and the J gene lost 5 bases, with 11 bases spanning the gap. Germline V gives CDR1 MNHNS, CDR2 SASEGT. This CDR3 reads CASSEVAGETEAFF. For the CDR3, the DNA is TGTGCCAGCAGTGAAGTCGCAGGGGAAACTGAAGCTTTCTTT.

The V gene is TRBV20-1, the J gene TRBJ1-2; D gene ambiguous. V lost 5 bases and J lost 8, with 12 bases in between. The CDR3 runs 11 residues. From germline, CDR1 is DFQATT and CDR2 SNEGSKA (reference sequence). DNA for the CDR3: TGCAGTGCTGACACCCCAGAAGGCTACACCTTC. Amino acid sequence: CSADTPEGYTF.

The rearrangement links TRBV6-4 to TRBJ2-1; TRBD2 aligns across 10 bases. With V trimmed by 0 bases and J by 4 bases, 6 bases remained unmatched. The CDR3 extends over 17 amino acids. Germline loops: CDR1 MRHNA, CDR2 SNTAGT. CDR3 in amino acids: CASSDSTSGRVYNEQFF. In nucleotides, the CDR3 is TGTGCCAGCAGTGACTCTACCAGCGGGAGGGTATACAATGAGCAGTTCTTC.

V and J are TRBV19 and TRBJ1-1; D is unclear. CDR1 and CDR2 from the germline V gene are LNHDA and SQIVND (reference sequence). CDR3 length: 13 residues. Trimming left V 3 bases short and J 3 bases short, with 8 bases between. The chain's CDR3 is CASSIASHTEAFF. Here the CDR3 DNA reads TGTGCCAGTAGTATTGCTTCGCACACTGAAGCTTTCTTT.

The chain recombines TRBV12-5 with TRBJ2-1; D gene ambiguous. Trimming took 0 bases from V and 3 from J, leaving 15 bases between them. Germline CDR1 is LGHNT and CDR2 is FRNRAP. The CDR3 contains 17 residues. The CDR3 nucleotides read TGTGCTAGTGGTTTGGTACTGAGTCGCAGTGACTACAATGAGCAGTTCTTC. Its translation is CASGLVLSRSDYNEQFF.

CDR3 region: CASSFSGLGNYEQYF. The CDR3 DNA follows: TGTGCCAGCAGCTTCTCGGGACTAGGTAACTACGAGCAGTACTTC. The chain combines TRBV7-4 with TRBJ2-7, with 8 bases matching TRBD2. The V segment lost 3 bases and the J segment 3 bases; nucleotides outside the gene matches: 7. Germline-derived CDR1 and CDR2 are SGHVT and SQSDAQ. CDR3 length equals 15 residues.

This chain connects TRBV7-2 to TRBJ2-2; weak D call: TRBD1 (6 bases). The germline V gene encodes CDR1 SGHTA and CDR2 FQGNSA. The CDR3 length is 13 residues. V shed 5 bases and J shed 6 bases, with 10 bases lying between them. In DNA form, the CDR3 reads TGTGCCAGCAGCCCCCGACAGGCCGGGGAGCTGTTTTTT. Protein sequence: CASSPRQAGELFF.

V gene TRBV7-7 combines with J gene TRBJ2-5; 7 bases line up with TRBD1. CDR1 SSHAT and CDR2 FNYEAQ come from the germline V gene (reference sequence). V gave up 0 bases and J gave up 5 bases; unmatched junction bases: 9. CDR3 length: 16 residues. This CDR3 is CASSLALNRGGETQYF. For the CDR3, the DNA is TGTGCCAGCAGCTTAGCTTTGAACAGGGGCGGGGAGACCCAGTACTTC.

The rearrangement uses TRBV19 and TRBJ2-7; 9 bases align to TRBD1. Germline V lookup: CDR1 LNHDA, CDR2 SQIVND (reference sequence). V lost 4 bases and J lost 3; bases outside the gene matches: 7. This CDR3 has 15 amino acids. CDR3: CASSRPGQGHYEQYF. Here the CDR3 DNA reads TGTGCCAGTAGTAGACCGGGACAGGGTCACTACGAGCAGTACTTC.

This chain joins TRBV5-6 and TRBJ1-2, with TRBD1 as a possible D gene (5 bases). The CDR3 consists of 14 residues. V shed 4 bases and J shed 2 bases, with 12 bases lying between them. Germline V CDR1 and CDR2: SGHDT, YYEEEE. The CDR3 loop reads CASSGGGGNYGYTF. DNA for the CDR3: TGTGCCAGCAGCGGCGGTGGGGGGAACTATGGCTACACCTTC.

This clone was seen once. The V gene is TRBV5-1, the J gene TRBJ2-1; a weak D match, TRBD2 (6 bases). Germline V lookup: CDR1 SGHRS, CDR2 YFSETQ. Trimming stripped 0 bases from V and 4 bases from J, with 17 bases between. The CDR3 covers 17 residues. CDR3 DNA: TGCGCCAGCAGCTTGGCGGCCGCGGGGTCAGGTTACAATGAGCAGTTCTTC. Translated: CASSLAAAGSGYNEQFF.

This sequence joins TRBV5-1 and TRBJ2-2, with D unclear. Between the trimmed V and J ends, which lost 6 bases and 6 bases, there was a span of 12 bases. The CDR3 contains 13 residues. Germline lookup yields CDR1 SGHRS and CDR2 YFSETQ. CDR3 residues: CASNLKGSGELFF. The DNA for the CDR3 is TGCGCCAGCAACCTAAAGGGATCCGGGGAGCTGTTTTTT.

This chain joins TRBV28 and TRBJ2-2; the D is unclear. There are 17 residues in the CDR3. Germline lookup yields CDR1 MDHEN and CDR2 SYDVKM. V lost 3 bases and J lost 0, with 14 bases in between. The CDR3 loop is CASSFKYQHANTGELFF. The CDR3 coding sequence is TGTGCCAGCAGTTTCAAATACCAGCATGCGAACACCGGGGAGCTGTTTTTT.

The rearrangement links TRBV10-3 to TRBJ2-7; a possible D gene is TRBD2 (5 bases). The ends were cut back, 2 bases at V and 6 bases at J, with 20 bases in the middle. Germline V gene lookup returns CDR1 ENHRY and CDR2 SYGVKD. The CDR3 runs to 16 residues. The CDR3 DNA reads TGTGCCATCAGTGAGGGACTCGATCCTTCTACGAGCGAGCAGTACTTC. It codes for CAISEGLDPSTSEQYF.

The chain recombines TRBV2 with TRBJ2-2; 9 positions match TRBD1. Germline V gene lookup returns CDR1 SNHLY and CDR2 FYNNEI. This CDR3 is 14 amino acids long. J lost 4 bases, V lost 6 bases, and 3 bases had no gene match. The DNA for the CDR3 is TGTGCCAGCAGGGGACAGGGTAGCACCGGGGAGCTGTTTTTT. It specifies CASRGQGSTGELFF.

Concerning this clone: Other DNA sequences from this sample encode an identical CDR3 as well. V usage is TRBV5-4 and J usage is TRBJ2-7; 8 nucleotides align to TRBD1. The J segment lost 4 bases and the V segment lost 2 bases, leaving 5 bases of the junction unmatched. Germline assignment: CDR1 SGHNT and CDR2 YYREEE (reference sequence). The CDR3 covers 14 residues. The CDR3 DNA sequence: TGTGCCAGCAGCTTCGACAGGGGAAGGTACGAGCAGTACTTC. Translated, it gives CASSFDRGRYEQYF.

The J gene is TRBJ2-1, the V gene TRBV28; TRBD1 matches at 10 bases. Germline lookup yields CDR1 MDHEN and CDR2 SYDVKM. The junction had 6 bases not matched to a gene; V was cut back by 10 bases and J by 3 bases. The CDR3 contains 14 residues. The CDR3 coding sequence is TGTGCCATTCAGGGGGACAGGGGCTACAATGAGCAGTTCTTC. It is translated as CAIQGDRGYNEQFF.

The V gene is TRBV28, the J gene TRBJ1-3, with a possible D match to TRBD1 (5 bases). CDR1 and CDR2 (germline): MDHEN, SYDVKM. The CDR3 spans 15 residues. V shed 3 bases and J shed 0 bases, with 9 bases lying between them. CDR3 sequence reads: CASSLGPSSGNTIYF. CDR3 in DNA: TGTGCCAGCAGTTTGGGACCCAGCTCTGGAAACACCATATATTTT.